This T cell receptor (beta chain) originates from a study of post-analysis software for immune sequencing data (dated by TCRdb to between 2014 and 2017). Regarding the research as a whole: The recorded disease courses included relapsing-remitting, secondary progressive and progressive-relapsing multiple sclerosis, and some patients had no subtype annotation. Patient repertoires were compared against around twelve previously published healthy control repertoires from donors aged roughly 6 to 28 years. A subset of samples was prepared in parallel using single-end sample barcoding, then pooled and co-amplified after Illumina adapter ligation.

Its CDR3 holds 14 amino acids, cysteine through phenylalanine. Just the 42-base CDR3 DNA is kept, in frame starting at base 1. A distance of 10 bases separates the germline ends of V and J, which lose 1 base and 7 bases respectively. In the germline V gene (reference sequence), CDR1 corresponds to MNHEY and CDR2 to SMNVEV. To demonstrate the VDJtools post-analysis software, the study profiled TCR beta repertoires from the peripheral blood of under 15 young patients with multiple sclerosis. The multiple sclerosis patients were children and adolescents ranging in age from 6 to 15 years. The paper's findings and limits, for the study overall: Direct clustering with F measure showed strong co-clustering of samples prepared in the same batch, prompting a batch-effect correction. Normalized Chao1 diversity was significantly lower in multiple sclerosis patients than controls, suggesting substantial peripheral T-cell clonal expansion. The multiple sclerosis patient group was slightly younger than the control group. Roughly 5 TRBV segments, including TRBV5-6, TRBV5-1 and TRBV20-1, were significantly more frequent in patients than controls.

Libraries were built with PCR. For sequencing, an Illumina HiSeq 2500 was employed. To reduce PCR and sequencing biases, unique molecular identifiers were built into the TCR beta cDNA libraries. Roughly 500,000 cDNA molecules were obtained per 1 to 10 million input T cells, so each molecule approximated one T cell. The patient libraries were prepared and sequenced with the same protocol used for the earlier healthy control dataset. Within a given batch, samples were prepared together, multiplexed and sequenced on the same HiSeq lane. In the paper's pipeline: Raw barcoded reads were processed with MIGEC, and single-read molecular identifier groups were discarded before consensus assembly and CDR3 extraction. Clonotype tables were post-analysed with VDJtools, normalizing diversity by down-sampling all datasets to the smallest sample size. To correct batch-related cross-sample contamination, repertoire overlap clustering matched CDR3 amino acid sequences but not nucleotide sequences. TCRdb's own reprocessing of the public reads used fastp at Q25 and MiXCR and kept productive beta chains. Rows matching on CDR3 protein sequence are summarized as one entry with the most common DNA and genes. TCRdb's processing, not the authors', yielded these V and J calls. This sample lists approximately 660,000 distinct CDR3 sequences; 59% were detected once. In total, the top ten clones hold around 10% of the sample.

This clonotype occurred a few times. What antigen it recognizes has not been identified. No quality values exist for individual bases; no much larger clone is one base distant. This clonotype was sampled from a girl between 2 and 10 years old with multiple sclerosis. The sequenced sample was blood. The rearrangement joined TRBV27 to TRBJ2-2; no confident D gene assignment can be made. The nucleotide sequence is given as TGTGCCAGCAGTTTATGGATGACGGACGGGGAGCTGTTTTTT. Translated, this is CASSLWMTDGELFF.